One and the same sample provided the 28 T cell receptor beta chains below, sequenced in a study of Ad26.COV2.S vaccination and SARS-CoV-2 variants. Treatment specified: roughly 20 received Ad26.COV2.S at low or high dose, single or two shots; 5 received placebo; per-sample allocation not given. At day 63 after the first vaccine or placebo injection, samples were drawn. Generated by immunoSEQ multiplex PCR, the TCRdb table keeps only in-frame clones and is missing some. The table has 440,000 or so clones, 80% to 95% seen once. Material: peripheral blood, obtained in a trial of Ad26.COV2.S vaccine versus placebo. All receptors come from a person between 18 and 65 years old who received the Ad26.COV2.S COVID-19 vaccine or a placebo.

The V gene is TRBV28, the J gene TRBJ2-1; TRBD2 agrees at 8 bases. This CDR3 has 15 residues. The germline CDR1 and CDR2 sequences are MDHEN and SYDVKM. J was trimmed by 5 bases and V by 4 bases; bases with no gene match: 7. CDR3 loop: CASSSSGSYHNEQFF. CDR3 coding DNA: TGTGCCAGCAGTTCCAGCGGGAGTTACCACAATGAGCAGTTCTTC. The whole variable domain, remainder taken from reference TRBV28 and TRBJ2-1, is DVKVTQSSRYLVKRTGEKVFLECVQDMDHENMFWYRQDPGLGLRLIYFSYDVKMKEKGDIPEGYSVSREKKERFSLILESASTNQTSMYLCASSSSGSYHNEQFFGPGTRLTVL.

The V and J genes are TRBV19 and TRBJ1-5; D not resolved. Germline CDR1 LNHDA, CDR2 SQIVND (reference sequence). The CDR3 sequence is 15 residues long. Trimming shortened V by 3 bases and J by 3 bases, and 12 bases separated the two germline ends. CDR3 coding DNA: TGTGCCAGTAGTATCGGACCCTGGGTCAATCAGCCCCAGCATTTT. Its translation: CASSIGPWVNQPQHF.

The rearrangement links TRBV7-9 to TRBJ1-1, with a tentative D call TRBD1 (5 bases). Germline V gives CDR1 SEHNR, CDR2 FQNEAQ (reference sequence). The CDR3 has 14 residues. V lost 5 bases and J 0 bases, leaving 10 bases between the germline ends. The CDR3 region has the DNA TGTGCCAGCAGCCGGCAGGGTTTGAACACTGAAGCTTTCTTT. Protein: CASSRQGLNTEAFF.

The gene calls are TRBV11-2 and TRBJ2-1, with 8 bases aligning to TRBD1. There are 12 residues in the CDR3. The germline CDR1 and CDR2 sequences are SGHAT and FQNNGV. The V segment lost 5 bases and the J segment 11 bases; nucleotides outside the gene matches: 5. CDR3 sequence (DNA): TGTGCCAGCAGCCGAGACAGGGGTAAGCAGTTCTTC. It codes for CASSRDRGKQFF.

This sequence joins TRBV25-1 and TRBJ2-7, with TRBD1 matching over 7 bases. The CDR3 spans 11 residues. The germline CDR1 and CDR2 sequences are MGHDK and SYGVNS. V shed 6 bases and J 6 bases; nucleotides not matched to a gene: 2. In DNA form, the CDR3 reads TGTGCCAGCAGCGACAGGGTCGAGCAGTACTTC. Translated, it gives CASSDRVEQYF.

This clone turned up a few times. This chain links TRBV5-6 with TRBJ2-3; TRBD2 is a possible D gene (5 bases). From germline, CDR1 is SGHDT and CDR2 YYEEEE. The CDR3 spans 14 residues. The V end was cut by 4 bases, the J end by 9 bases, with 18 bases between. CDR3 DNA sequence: TGTGCCAGCAGCCCGGAGGATCGGGAACACACGCAGTATTTT. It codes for CASSPEDREHTQYF.

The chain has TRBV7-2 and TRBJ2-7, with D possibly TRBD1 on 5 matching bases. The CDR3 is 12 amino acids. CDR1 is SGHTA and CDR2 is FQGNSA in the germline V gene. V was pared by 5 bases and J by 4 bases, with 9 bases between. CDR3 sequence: CASSRGGYEQYF. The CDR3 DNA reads TGTGCCAGCAGCAGGGGCGGATACGAGCAGTACTTC.

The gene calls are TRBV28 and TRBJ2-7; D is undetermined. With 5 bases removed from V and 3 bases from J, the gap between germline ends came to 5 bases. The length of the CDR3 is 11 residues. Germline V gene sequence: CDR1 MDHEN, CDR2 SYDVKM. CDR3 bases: TGTGCCAGCAGTCCCGACTACGAGCAGTACTTC. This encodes CASSPDYEQYF. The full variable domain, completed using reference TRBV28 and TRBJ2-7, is DVKVTQSSRYLVKRTGEKVFLECVQDMDHENMFWYRQDPGLGLRLIYFSYDVKMKEKGDIPEGYSVSREKKERFSLILESASTNQTSMYLCASSPDYEQYFGPGTRLTVT.

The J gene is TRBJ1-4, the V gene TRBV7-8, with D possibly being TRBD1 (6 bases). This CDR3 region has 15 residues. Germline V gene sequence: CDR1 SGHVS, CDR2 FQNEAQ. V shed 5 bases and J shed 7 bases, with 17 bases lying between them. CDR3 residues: CASSRLQGGGEKLFF. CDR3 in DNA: TGTGCCAGCAGCCGACTCCAAGGGGGAGGTGAAAAACTGTTTTTT.

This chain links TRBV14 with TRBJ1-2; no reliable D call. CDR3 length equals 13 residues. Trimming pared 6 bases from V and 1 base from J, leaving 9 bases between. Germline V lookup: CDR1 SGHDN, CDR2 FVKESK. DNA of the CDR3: TGTGCCAGCAGTCGGGTGGTTAACTATGGCTACACCTTC. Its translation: CASSRVVNYGYTF.

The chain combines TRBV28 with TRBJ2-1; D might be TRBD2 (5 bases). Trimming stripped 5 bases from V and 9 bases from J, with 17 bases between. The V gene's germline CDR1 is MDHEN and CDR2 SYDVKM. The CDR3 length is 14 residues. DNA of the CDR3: TGTGCCAGCAGTAACCCCTTTGGAGGAGGTGAGCAGTTCTTC. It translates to CASSNPFGGGEQFF.

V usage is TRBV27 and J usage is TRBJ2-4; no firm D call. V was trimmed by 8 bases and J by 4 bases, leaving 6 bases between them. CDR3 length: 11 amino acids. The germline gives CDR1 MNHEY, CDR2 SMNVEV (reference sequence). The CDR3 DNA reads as TGTGCCAGCGGGCATAAAAACATTCAGTACTTC. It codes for CASGHKNIQYF.

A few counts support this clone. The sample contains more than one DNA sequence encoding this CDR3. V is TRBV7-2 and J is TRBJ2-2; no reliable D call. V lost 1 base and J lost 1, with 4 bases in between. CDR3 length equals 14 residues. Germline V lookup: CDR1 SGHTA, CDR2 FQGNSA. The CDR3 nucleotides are TGTGCCAGCAGCTTAGTCCGGAACACCGGGGAGCTGTTTTTT. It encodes CASSLVRNTGELFF.

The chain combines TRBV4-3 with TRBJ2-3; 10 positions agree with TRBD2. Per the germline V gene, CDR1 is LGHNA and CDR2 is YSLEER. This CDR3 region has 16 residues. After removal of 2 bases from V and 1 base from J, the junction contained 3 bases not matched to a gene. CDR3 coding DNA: TGCGCCAGCAGCCAAACTGGACTAGCGGGCACAGATACGCAGTATTTT. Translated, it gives CASSQTGLAGTDTQYF.

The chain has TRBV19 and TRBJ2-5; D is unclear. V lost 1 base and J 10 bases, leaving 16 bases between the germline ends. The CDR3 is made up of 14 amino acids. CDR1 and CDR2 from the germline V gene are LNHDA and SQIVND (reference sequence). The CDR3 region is CASSIGRLDGGQYF. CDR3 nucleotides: TGTGCCAGTAGTATAGGTCGGTTGGATGGTGGCCAGTACTTC.

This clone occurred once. CDR3 coding DNA: TGTGCCAGCAGCCTAGCGGGAGGGCCCAACTACGAGCAGTACTTC. This translates into CASSLAGGPNYEQYF. The genes are TRBV7-3 and TRBJ2-7; 12 nucleotides line up with TRBD2. Germline V gives CDR1 SGHTA, CDR2 FQGTGA. V was pared by 5 bases and J by 3 bases, with 5 bases of the junction left unmatched. There are 15 residues in the CDR3.

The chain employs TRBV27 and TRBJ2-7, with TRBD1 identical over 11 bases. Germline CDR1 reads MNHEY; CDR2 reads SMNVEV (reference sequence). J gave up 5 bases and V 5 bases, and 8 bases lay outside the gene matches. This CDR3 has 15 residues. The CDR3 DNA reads TGTGCCAGCAGTCGATCCGGGACAGGGGGACACGAGCAGTACTTC. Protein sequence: CASSRSGTGGHEQYF.

The CDR3 reads CASTKRPRIRASGSPGRCEQYF. DNA for the CDR3: TGTGCCAGCACCAAGCGACCCAGGATCCGGGCTAGCGGCAGTCCCGGGCGGTGCGAGCAGTACTTC. The V gene is TRBV6-8, the J gene TRBJ2-7; 7 nucleotides align to TRBD2. CDR1 and CDR2 (germline): MNHGY, SAAAGT. The CDR3 sequence is 22 residues long. V shed 7 bases, J shed 6 bases, and the junction held 36 bases outside the gene matches.

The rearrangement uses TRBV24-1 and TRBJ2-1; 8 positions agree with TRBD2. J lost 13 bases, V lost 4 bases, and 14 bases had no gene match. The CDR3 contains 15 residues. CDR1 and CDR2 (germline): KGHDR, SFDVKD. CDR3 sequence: CATSDPSTSAWAQFF. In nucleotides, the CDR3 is TGTGCCACCAGTGACCCTTCGACTAGCGCGTGGGCCCAGTTCTTC.

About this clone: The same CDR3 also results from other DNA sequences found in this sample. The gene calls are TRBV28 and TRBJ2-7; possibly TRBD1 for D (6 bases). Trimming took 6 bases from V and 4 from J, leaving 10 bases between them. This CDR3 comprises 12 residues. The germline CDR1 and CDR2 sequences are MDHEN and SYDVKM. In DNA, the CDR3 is TGTGCCAGCAGCCTCACAGGGTACGAGCAGTACTTC. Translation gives CASSLTGYEQYF.

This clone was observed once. CDR3 in DNA: TGTGCCAGCACCTATGCGTATGACACCGGGGAGCTGTTTTTT. As protein: CASTYAYDTGELFF. The genes are TRBV27 and TRBJ2-2; D remains ambiguous. CDR1 MNHEY and CDR2 SMNVEV come from the germline V gene (reference sequence). Trimming took 7 bases from V and 3 from J, leaving 12 bases between them. The CDR3 is made up of 14 amino acids.

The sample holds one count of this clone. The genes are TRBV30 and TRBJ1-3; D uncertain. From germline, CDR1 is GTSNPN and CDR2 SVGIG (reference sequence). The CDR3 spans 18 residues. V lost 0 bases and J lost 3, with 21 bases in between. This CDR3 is CAWSVPGVSEWRGNTIYF. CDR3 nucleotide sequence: TGTGCCTGGAGTGTACCGGGCGTTTCTGAGTGGCGTGGAAACACCATATATTTT.

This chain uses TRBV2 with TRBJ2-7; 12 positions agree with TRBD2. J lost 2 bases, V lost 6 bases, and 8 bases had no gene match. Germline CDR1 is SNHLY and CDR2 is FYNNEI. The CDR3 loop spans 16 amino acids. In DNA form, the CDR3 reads TGTGCCAGCAGAGTGGGACTAGCGGGCCGCGCCTACGAGCAGTACTTC. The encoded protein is CASRVGLAGRAYEQYF. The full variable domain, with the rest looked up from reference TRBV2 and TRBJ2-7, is EPEVTQTPSHQVTQMGQEVILRCVPISNHLYFYWYRQILGQKVEFLVSFYNNEISEKSEIFDDQFSVERPDGSNFTLKIRSTKLEDSAMYFCASRVGLAGRAYEQYFGPGTRLTVT.

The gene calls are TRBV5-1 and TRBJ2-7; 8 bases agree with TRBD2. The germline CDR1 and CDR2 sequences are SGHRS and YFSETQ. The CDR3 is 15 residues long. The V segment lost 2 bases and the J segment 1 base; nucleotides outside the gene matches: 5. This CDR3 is CASSFTGGRSYEQYF. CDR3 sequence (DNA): TGCGCCAGCAGCTTTACGGGAGGGCGGTCCTACGAGCAGTACTTC.

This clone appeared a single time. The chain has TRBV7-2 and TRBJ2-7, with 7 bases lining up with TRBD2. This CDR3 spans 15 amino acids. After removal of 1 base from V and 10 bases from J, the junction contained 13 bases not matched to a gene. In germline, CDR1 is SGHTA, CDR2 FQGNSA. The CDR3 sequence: CASSLVIGAGVPQYF. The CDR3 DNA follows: TGTGCCAGCAGCTTAGTGATCGGCGCGGGAGTTCCCCAGTACTTC.

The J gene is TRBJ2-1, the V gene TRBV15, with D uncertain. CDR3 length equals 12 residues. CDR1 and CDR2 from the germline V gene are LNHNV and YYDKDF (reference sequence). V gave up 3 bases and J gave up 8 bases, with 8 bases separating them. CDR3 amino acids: CATSSGVYEQFF. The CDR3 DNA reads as TGTGCCACCAGCAGTGGAGTGTATGAGCAGTTCTTC.

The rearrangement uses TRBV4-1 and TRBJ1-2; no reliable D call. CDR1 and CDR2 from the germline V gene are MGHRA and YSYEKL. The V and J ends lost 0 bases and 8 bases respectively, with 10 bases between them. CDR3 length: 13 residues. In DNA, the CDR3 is TGCGCCAGCAGCCAAGATCGTCGAGGAGGCTACACCTTC. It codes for CASSQDRRGGYTF.

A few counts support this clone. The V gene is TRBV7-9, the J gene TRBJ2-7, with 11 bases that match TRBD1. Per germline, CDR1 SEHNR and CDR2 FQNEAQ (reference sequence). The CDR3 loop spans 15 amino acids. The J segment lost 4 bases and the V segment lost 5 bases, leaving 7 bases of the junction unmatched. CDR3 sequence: CASSQTWDRGYEQYF. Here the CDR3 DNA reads TGTGCCAGCAGCCAGACTTGGGACAGGGGGTACGAGCAGTACTTC.